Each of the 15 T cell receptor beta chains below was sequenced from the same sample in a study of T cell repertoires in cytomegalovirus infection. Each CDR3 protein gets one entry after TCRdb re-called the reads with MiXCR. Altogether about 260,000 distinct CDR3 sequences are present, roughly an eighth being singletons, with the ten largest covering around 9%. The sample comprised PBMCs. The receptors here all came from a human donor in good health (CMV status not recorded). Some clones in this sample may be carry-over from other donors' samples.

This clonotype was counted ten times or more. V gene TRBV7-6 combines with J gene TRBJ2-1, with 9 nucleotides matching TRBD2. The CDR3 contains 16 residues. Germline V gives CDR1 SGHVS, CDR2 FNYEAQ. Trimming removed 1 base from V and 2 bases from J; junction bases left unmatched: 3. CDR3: CASSLGLAGTYNEQFF. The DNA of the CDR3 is TGTGCCAGCAGCTTAGGTCTAGCGGGAACCTACAATGAGCAGTTCTTC.

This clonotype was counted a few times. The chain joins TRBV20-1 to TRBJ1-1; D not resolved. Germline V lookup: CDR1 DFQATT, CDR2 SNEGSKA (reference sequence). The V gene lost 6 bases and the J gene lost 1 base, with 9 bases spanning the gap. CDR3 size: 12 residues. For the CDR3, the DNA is TGCAGTGCCCCCCCGGGGAACACTGAAGCTTTCTTT. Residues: CSAPPGNTEAFF.

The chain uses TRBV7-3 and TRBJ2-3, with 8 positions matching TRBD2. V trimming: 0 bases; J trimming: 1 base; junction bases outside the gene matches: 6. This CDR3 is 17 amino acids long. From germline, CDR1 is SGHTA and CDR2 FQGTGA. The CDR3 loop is CASSLTGRAAGTDTQYF. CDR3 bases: TGTGCCAGCAGCTTAACCGGGAGGGCCGCGGGCACAGATACGCAGTATTTT. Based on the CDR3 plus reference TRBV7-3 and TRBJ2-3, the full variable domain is GAGVSQTPSNKVTEKGKYVELRCDPISGHTALYWYRQSLGQGPEFLIYFQGTGAADDSGLPNDRFFAVRPEGSVSTLKIQRTERGDSAVYLCASSLTGRAAGTDTQYFGPGTRLTVL.

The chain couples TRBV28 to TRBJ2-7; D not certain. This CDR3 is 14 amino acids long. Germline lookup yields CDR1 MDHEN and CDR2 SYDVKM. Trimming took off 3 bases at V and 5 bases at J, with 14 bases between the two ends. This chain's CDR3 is CASSFRLMADEQYF. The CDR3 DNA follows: TGTGCCAGCAGTTTCAGATTAATGGCCGACGAGCAGTACTTC.

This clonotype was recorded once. The CDR3 DNA follows: TGTGCCAGCAGTGTCCACAGGGTTGCCGGGGAGCTGTTTTTT. Protein product: CASSVHRVAGELFF. The chain employs TRBV28 and TRBJ2-2; D perhaps matches TRBD1 (6 bases). From germline, CDR1 is MDHEN and CDR2 SYDVKM. The CDR3 sequence is 14 residues long. V dropped 5 bases and J dropped 6 bases, with 13 bases sitting between them.

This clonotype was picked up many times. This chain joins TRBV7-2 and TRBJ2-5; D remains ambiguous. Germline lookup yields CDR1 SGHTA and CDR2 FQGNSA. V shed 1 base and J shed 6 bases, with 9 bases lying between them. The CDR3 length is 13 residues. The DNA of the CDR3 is TGTGCCAGCAGCTTAGAGCAACCCAAGACCCAGTACTTC. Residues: CASSLEQPKTQYF.

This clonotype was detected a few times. CDR3 DNA: TGTGCCAGCAGGCCGATAGCGGGAGGATACAATGAGCAGTTCTTC. This codes for CASRPIAGGYNEQFF. V is TRBV2 and J is TRBJ2-1; 10 bases match TRBD2. This CDR3 region has 15 residues. V trimming: 6 bases; J trimming: 4 bases; junction bases outside the gene matches: 6. The V gene's germline CDR1 is SNHLY and CDR2 FYNNEI.

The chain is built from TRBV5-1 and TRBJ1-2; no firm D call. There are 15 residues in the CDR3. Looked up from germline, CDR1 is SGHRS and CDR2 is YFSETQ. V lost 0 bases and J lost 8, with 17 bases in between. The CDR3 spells CASSLEGISSMGYTF. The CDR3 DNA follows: TGCGCCAGCAGCTTGGAAGGCATTTCCTCTATGGGCTACACCTTC.

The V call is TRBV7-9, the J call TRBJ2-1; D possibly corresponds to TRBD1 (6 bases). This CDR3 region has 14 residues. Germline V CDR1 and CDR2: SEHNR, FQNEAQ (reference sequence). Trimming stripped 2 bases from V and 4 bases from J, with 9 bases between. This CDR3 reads CASSLTGNYNEQFF. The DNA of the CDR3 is TGTGCCAGCAGCTTAACAGGGAATTACAATGAGCAGTTCTTC.

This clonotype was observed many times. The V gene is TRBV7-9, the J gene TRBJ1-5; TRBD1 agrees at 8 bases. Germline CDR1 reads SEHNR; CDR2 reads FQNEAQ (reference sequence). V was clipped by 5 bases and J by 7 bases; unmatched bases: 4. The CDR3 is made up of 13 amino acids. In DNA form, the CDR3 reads TGTGCCAGCAGCGCGGACAGGGAACAGCCCCAGCATTTT. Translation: CASSADREQPQHF.

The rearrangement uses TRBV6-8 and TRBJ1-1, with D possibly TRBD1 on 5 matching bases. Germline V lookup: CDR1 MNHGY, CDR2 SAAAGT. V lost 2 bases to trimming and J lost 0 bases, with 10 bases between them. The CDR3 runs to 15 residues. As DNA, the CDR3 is TGTGCCAGCAGTTACCGGGGCGAGGTGAACACTGAAGCTTTCTTT. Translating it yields CASSYRGEVNTEAFF.

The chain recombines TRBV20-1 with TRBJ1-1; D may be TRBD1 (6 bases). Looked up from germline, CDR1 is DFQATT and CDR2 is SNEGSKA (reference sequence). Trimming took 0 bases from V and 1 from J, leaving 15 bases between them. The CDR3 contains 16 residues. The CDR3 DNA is TGCAGTGCTAGAGAGGTGAGGGGGGGGCAGAACACTGAAGCTTTCTTT. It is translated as CSAREVRGGQNTEAFF.

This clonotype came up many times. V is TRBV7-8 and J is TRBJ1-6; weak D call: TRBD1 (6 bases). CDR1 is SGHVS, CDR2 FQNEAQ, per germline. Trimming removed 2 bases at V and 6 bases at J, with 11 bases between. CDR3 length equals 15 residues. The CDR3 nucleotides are TGTGCCAGCAGCTTACGGGGGGCCCTTAATTCACCCCTCCACTTT. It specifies CASSLRGALNSPLHF.

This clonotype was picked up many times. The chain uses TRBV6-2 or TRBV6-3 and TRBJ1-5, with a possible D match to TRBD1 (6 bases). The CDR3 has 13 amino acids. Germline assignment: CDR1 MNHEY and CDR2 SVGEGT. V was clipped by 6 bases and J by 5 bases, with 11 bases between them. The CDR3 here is CASRTQGYQPQHF. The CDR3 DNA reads TGTGCCAGCAGAACTCAGGGGTATCAGCCCCAGCATTTT.

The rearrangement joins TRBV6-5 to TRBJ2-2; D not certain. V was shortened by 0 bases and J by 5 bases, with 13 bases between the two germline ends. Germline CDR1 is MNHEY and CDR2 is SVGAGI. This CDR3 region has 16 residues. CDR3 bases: TGTGCCAGCAGTTACTCGAGGAAGAGGTGGACCGGGGAGCTGTTTTTT. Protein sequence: CASSYSRKRWTGELFF.